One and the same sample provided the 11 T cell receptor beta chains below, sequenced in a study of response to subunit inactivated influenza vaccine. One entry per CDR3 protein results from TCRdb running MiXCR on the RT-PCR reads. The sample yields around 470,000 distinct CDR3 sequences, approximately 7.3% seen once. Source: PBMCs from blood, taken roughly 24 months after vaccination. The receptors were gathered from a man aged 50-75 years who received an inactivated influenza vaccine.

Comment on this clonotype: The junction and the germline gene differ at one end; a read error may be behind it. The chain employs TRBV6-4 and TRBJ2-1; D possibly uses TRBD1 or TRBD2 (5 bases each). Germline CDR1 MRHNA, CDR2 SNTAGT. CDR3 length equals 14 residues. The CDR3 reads CASSERGPYNEQFF. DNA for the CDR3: TGTGCCAGTAGTGAGAGGGGACCCTACAATGAGCAGTTCTTC.

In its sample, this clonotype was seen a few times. In DNA, the CDR3 is TGTGCCAGCAGCGTAGGTGAGCGGAGAGCAGCCGGGGAGCTGTTTTTT. It translates to CASSVGERRAAGELFF. This chain uses TRBV9 with TRBJ2-2; perhaps TRBD2 as D (5 bases). The CDR3 is 16 amino acids. Trimming removed 0 bases at V and 6 bases at J, with 15 bases between. Germline V gives CDR1 SGDLS, CDR2 YYNGEE.

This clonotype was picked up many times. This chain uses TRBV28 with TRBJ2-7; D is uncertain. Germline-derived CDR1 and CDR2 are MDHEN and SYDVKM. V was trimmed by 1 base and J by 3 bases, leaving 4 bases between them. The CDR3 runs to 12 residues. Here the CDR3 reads CASSLSNYEQYF. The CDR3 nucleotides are TGTGCCAGCAGTTTATCGAACTACGAGCAGTACTTC.

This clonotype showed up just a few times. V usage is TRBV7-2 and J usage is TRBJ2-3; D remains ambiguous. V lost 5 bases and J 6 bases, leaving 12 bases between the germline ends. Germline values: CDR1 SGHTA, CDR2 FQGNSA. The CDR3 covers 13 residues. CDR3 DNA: TGTGCCAGCAGCGTCGGCTTCGGGGATACGCAGTATTTT. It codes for CASSVGFGDTQYF.

The CDR3 coding sequence is TGTGCCACCGGGACTAGCGGGCGGGAGCAGTTCTTC. Translated: CATGTSGREQFF. J is TRBJ2-1 and V is TRBV24-1, with 12 bases fitting TRBD2. V gave up 9 bases and J gave up 10 bases; unmatched junction bases: 3. Germline V lookup: CDR1 KGHDR, CDR2 SFDVKD. The CDR3 has 12 amino acids.

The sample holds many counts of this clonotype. Here the CDR3 DNA reads TGCAGCGCTGGGCACAGGGATAATGAAAAACTGTTTTTT. This gives the protein CSAGHRDNEKLFF. The chain carries TRBV29-1 and TRBJ1-4, with D tentatively TRBD1 (6 bases). The length of the CDR3 is 13 residues. The germline V and J ends were trimmed by 7 bases and 4 bases, with 13 bases remaining between them. CDR1 and CDR2 from the germline V gene are SQVTM and ANQGSEA.

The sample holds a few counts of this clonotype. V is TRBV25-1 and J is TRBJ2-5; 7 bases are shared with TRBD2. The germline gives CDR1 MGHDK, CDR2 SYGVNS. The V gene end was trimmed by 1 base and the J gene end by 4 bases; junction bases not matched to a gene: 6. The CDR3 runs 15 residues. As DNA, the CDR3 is TGTGCCAGCAGTGAATTCCAGGGAGGGCGAGAGACCCAGTACTTC. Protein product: CASSEFQGGRETQYF.

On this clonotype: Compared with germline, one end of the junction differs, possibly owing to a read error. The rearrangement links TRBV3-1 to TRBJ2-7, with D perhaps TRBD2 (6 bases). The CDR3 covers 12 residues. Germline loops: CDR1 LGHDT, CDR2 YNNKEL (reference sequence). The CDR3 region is CAGSDRTNEQYF. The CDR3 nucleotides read TGTGCCGGCAGCGACCGGACTAACGAGCAGTACTTC.

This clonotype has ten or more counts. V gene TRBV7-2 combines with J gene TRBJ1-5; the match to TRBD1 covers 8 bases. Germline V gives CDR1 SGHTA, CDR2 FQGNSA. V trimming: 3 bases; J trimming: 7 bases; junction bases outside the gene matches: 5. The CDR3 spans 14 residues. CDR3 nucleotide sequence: TGTGCCAGCAGCTTGACAGGGGTAGGACAGCCCCAGCATTTT. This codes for CASSLTGVGQPQHF. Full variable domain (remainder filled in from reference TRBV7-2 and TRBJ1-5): GAGVSQSPSNKVTEKGKDVELRCDPISGHTALYWYRQSLGQGLEFLIYFQGNSAPDKSGLPSDRFSAERTGGSVSTLTIQRTQQEDSAVYLCASSLTGVGQPQHFGDGTRLSIL.

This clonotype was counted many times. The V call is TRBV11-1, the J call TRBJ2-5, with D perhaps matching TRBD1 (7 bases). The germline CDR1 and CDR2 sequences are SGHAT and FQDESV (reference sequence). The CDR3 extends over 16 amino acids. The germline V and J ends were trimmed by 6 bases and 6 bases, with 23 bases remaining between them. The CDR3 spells CASRSDRTGARQTQYF. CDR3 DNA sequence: TGTGCCAGCAGATCGGACAGGACGGGGGCGAGGCAGACCCAGTACTTC. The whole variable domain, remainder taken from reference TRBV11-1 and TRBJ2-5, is EAEVAQSPRYKITEKSQAVAFWCDPISGHATLYWYRQILGQGPELLVQFQDESVVDDSQLPKDRFSAERLKGVDSTLKIQPAELGDSAMYLCASRSDRTGARQTQYFGPGTRLLVL.

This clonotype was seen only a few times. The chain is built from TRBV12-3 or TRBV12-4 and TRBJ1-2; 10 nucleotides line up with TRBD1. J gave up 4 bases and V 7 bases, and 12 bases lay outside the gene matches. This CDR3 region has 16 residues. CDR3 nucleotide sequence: TGTGCCAGCACCCTGGGGGGGGACAGGGGATCCTATGGCTACACCTTC. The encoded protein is CASTLGGDRGSYGYTF.